The sequence of this T cell receptor beta chain was determined in a study of OX40 agonist ivuxolimab in advanced cancers. It was autoimmune disease history or systemic immunosuppression that excluded patients. The CDR3 runs 15 residues. Per germline, CDR1 MNHEY and CDR2 SVGAGI. Germline trimming cut 6 bases from V and 11 bases from J; bases unmatched to any gene: 11. In its sample, this clone was seen once. No antigen is known for it. Overall study findings and caveats: CD8+ T cells were the subset that, on average, had more expanded clones than CD4+. In the expanded peripheral T cells, antigen specificity was never determined.

Sequencing was performed with immunoSEQ multiplex PCR; in TCRdb, only in-frame clones are kept and a portion is missing. The table has 70,000 or so clones, 90% to 95% seen once; the top ten hold just under 0.3%. The specimen comprised CD4+ or CD8+ T cells sorted from blood, sampled in a trial of the OX40 agonist ivuxolimab. The chain joins TRBV6-5 to TRBJ2-1; 12 positions agree with TRBD2. The TCR originated in an adult with an advanced solid tumor such as melanoma, head and neck, liver or kidney cancer. The CDR3 sequence is CASSKTSGSVRKQFF. CDR3 DNA: TGTGCCAGCAGCAAGACTAGCGGGAGCGTCCGAAAGCAGTTCTTC.